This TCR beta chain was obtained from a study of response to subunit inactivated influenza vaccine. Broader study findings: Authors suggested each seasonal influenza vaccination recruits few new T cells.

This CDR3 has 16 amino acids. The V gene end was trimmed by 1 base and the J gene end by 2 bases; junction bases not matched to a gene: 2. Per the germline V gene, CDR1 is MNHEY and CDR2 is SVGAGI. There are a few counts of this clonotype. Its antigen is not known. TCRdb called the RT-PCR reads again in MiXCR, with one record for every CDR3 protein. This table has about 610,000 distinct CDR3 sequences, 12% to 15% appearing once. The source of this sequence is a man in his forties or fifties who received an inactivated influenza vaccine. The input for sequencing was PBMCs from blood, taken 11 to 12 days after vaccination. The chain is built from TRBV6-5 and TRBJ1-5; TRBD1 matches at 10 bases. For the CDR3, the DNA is TGTGCCAGCAGTTACTTTGGGACAGGGGGCAATCAGCCCCAGCATTTT. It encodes CASSYFGTGGNQPQHF.